The entry that follows covers one T cell receptor beta chain sequence. No antigen is known for it. The junction had 11 bases not matched to a gene; V was cut back by 0 bases and J by 1 base. Looked up from germline, CDR1 is SGDLS and CDR2 is YYNGEE. This CDR3 is 18 amino acids long. This specimen belongs to a study of CD4+ T cells in melanoma. The assay was immunoSEQ multiplex PCR, and TCRdb's table has in-frame clones only and misses some. This table has 110,000 to 150,000 clones, 80% to 95% appearing once. Study-level findings and limits: A reported correlation linked neoantigen-specific CD4+ T cells to CD8+, macrophage and B cell function.

The clonotype originates from a human donor with melanoma. The chain links TRBV9 to TRBJ1-1, with TRBD1 matching over 8 bases. CDR3 DNA: TGTGCCAGCAGCGTAGGATCTAGGACAGGGTCCGCGAACACTGAAGCTTTCTTT. This codes for CASSVGSRTGSANTEAFF.